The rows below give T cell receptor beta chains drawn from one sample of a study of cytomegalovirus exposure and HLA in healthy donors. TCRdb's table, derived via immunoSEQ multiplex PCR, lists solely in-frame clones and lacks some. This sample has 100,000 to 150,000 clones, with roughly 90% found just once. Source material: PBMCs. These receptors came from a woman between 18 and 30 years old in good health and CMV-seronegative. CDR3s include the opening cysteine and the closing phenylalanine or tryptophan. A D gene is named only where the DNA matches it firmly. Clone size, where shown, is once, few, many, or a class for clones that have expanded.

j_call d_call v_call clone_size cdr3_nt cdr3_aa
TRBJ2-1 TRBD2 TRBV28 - TGTGCCAGCAGTTTAGGGACGGGTGGGCTAGCGGGGTACAATGAGCAGTTCTTC CASSLGTGGLAGYNEQFF
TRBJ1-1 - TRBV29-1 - TGCAGCGTTGTTGTCCAGCGGGCTGAAGCTTTCTTT CSVVVQRAEAFF
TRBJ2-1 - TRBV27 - TGTGCCAGCAGTTGGACACCTAAGACTGAGCAGTTCTTC CASSWTPKTEQFF
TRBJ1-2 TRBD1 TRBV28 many TGTGCCAGCAACGACAGGGTAGGGTATGGCTACACCTTC CASNDRVGYGYTF
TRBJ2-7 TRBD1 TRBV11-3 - TGTGCCAGCAGCTCGCCCCGGGACAGGGGGGAGCAGTACTTC CASSSPRDRGEQYF
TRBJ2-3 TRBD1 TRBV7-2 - TGTGCCAGCAGCCGCATGGTAAGGGGGCCAGATACGCAGTATTTT CASSRMVRGPDTQYF
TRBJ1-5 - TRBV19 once TGTGCCAGTACCCACAGAAGTTGGTATAGCAATCAGCCCCAGCATTTT CASTHRSWYSNQPQHF
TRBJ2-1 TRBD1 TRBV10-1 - TGCGCCAGCAGTTACTACCGGGACAGGGGGCTGTATGAGCAGTTCTTC CASSYYRDRGLYEQFF
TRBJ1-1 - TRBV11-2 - TGTGCCAGCAGCCATCCGGGAAGGGAGAACACTGAAGCTTTCTTT CASSHPGRENTEAFF
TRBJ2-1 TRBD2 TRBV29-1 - TGCAGCGTTGCCGGGACTAGAACGGGGAATGAGCAGTTCTTC CSVAGTRTGNEQFF
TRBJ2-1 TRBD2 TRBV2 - TGTGCCAGCAGTGTTGGACTAGCGGACAATGAGCAGTTCTTC CASSVGLADNEQFF
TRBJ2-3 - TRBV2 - TGTGCCAGGTCGGAGGCCGCAGATACGCAGTATTTT CARSEAADTQYF
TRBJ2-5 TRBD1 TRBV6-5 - TGTGCCAGCAGTTTAACGGGACAGCAAGAGACCCAGTACTTC CASSLTGQQETQYF
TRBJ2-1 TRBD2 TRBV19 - TGTGCCAGTAGTATAGGGCTAGCGGGCAATGAGCAGTTCTTC CASSIGLAGNEQFF
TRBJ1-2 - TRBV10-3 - TGTGCCACCTCACAGGGCCTCAGGCCCGACTATGGCTACACCTTC CATSQGLRPDYGYTF
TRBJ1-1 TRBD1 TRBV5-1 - TGCGCCAGCAGCCTTCTAGGGGGCAATTCAAACACTGAAGCTTTCTTT CASSLLGGNSNTEAFF
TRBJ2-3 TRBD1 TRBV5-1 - TGCGCCAGCAGCACCGGGACAGGGAATACGCAGTATTTT CASSTGTGNTQYF
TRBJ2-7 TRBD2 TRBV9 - TGTGCCAGCAGCGCTAGCGGGTTTGACTACGAGCAGTACTTC CASSASGFDYEQYF
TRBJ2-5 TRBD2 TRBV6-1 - TGTGCCAGTTTTGCCCGGGGGGGGCGCGGGGAGACCCAGTACTTC CASFARGGRGETQYF
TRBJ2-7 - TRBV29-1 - TGCAGCCGGGTGGAGATCCCATTCCAAGAGCAGTACTTC CSRVEIPFQEQYF
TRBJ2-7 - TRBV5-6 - TGTGCCAGCAGCTCGGGACACTCCTACGAGCAGTACTTC CASSSGHSYEQYF
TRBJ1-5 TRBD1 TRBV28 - TGTGCCAGCAGTTTGGGGGACAGGGGGCATCAGCCCCAGCATTTT CASSLGDRGHQPQHF
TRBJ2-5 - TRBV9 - TGTGCCAGCAGCGCATATAGCGGAGAGGGGATCCAAGAGACCCAGTACTTC CASSAYSGEGIQETQYF
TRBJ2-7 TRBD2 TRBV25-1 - TGTGCCAGCAGTATGACTAGCGGGAGCCCCTACGAGCAGTACTTC CASSMTSGSPYEQYF
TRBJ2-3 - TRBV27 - TGTGCCAGCAGTCCGGGGACTTCAGATACGCAGTATTTT CASSPGTSDTQYF
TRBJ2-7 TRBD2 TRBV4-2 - TGTGCCAGCAGCCAAGATGGGGAGGGAGGGCCCTACGAGCAGTACTTC CASSQDGEGGPYEQYF
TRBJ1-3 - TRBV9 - TGTGCCAGCAGCCCCACCGGGGGGGGCGCTGGAAACACCATATATTTT CASSPTGGGAGNTIYF
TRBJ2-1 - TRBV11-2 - TGTGCCAGCAGCTTAATCCCCGGAGCCTACAATGAGCAGTTCTTC CASSLIPGAYNEQFF
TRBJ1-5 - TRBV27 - TGTGCCAGCAGTTACACAGGGTTGGGCCAGCCCCAGCATTTT CASSYTGLGQPQHF
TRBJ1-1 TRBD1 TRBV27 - TGTGCCAGCAGGCGGGGACAGGGATCGGGGACTGAAGCTTTCTTT CASRRGQGSGTEAFF
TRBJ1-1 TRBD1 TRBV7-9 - TGTGCCAGCAGCTTAAGGACAGGGGTGAACACTGAAGCTTTCTTT CASSLRTGVNTEAFF
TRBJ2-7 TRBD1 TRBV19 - TGTGCCAGTAGTTCACCTGACAGGGAAGGGCCCGACGAGCAGTACTTC CASSSPDREGPDEQYF
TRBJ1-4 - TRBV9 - TGTGCCAGCAGCGTCAGCTCAGGGGAACATAATGAAAAACTGTTTTTT CASSVSSGEHNEKLFF
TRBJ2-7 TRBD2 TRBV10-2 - TGCGCCAGCAGTGTCTCGGGAGGACCCTACGAGCAGTACTTC CASSVSGGPYEQYF
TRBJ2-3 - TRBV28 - TGTGCCAGCAGCCCCGGGACAGATACGCAGTATTTT CASSPGTDTQYF
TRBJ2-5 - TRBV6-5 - TGTGCCAGCAGTTACGAGGAAGAGACCCAGTACTTC CASSYEEETQYF
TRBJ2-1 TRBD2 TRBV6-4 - TGTGCCAGCAGTGTCCAAGCGGGAGCCTCCTACAATGAGCAGTTCTTC CASSVQAGASYNEQFF
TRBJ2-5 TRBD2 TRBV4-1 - TGCGCCAGCAGCCAGGGACTAGCGGGAATCGAGGAGACCCAGTACTTC CASSQGLAGIEETQYF
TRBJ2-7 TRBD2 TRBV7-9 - TGTGCCAGCAGCCGTGCCGGGACTATCTCCTACGAGCAGTACTTC CASSRAGTISYEQYF
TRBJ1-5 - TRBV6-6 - TGTGCCAGCAGTCCCGGGGGGCCCCATCAGCCCCAGCATTTT CASSPGGPHQPQHF
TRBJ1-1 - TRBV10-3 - TGTGCCATCAGTGACGAGGGGGACACTGAAGCTTTCTTT CAISDEGDTEAFF
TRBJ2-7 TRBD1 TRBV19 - TGTGCCAGCTACCCCGGGACAGGGGGCTTTCCGGGCGAGCAGTACTTC CASYPGTGGFPGEQYF
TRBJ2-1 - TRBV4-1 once TGCGCCAGCAGCCAAGAGCCTTATAGTGACTCCTACAATGAGCAGTTCTTC CASSQEPYSDSYNEQFF
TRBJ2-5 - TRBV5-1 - TGCGCCAGCAGCTTACTCCAAGAGACCCAGTACTTC CASSLLQETQYF
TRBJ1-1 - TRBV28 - TGTGCCAGCAGTACGGGAGCAGGGCTTATGAACACTGAAGCTTTCTTT CASSTGAGLMNTEAFF
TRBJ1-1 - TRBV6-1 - TGTGCCAGCAGTCGCGCAGGGAAACCTTTCTTT CASSRAGKPFF
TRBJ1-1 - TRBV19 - TGTGCCAGTAGTAGCGGACACCTCTTATTGAACACTGAAGCTTTCTTT CASSSGHLLLNTEAFF
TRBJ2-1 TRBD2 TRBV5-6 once TGTGCCAGCAGCTCCGGACTAGCGGGTCCAAATGAGCAGTTCTTC CASSSGLAGPNEQFF
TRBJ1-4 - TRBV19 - TGTGCCAGTAGTATCCGACCTCAGGGGCTGGGTGGAAATGAAAAACTGTTTTTT CASSIRPQGLGGNEKLFF